This T cell receptor (beta chain) was sequenced for a study of cytotoxic CD8 clonotypes in ibrutinib-treated CLL (dated by TCRdb to the early 2020s). About the investigation overall: In this cohort, approximately 15 patients were treatment-naive and roughly 10 were relapsed/refractory, while some 18 had unmutated IGHV. On average, each sample had roughly 230,000 productive templates and more than 75,000 productive rearrangements. Cryopreserved peripheral blood mononuclear cells were collected before treatment, at response, and at either disease progression or sustained remission. Longitudinal samples were available for 26 of the 86 trial participants. The response samples were drawn at a median of roughly twelve months into treatment, with a range of about 6 to 40 months. Responses were partial in some 24 patients and complete in 2; after median approximately 5.5 years follow-up, about 14 stayed in remission and some twelve progressed. All remission and progressive disease samples were collected while patients were still receiving ibrutinib. Broad study findings and their caveats: Public clonotypes were found to be uncommon and were observed to contract or remain stable during treatment; the increase in clonality was shown to reflect expansion of private clonotypes at ibrutinib response. At baseline, clonality was higher than in age-matched healthy donors and showed a strong correlation with circulating CD8+ T-cell counts. An increase in clonality was observed at ibrutinib response, with clonality remaining stable during sustained remission and falling back toward baseline at progression. Sampling times were not matched between sustained-remission and progressing patients, and lymph node repertoires were not studied.

Comments on this clone: No cognate antigen has been identified for it. Base qualities were left out, and no much larger clone turns up one base away.

On a MiSeq, deep resolution sequencing aimed for a depth between 1 in 1 million and 1 in 200,000 T cells, with each clonotype covered 10x on average. The immunoSEQ hsTCRB Kit was used to generate TCR beta libraries. The published analysis was carried out like this. Data were analyzed with ImmunoSEQ Data Assistant and ImmunoSEQ Analyzer, with V, D and J genes assigned per IMGT definitions. Clonality was computed as one minus normalized Shannon entropy of productive rearrangement frequencies, ranging from 0 to 1. Only overrepresented clonotypes making up at least 0.05% of each patient's repertoire were included in the public clonotype analysis. Fewer than 15 repertoires from age-matched healthy donors, obtained from immuneACCESS, served as clonality controls. Not all clones reach the TCRdb copy of this immuneACCESS table, which keeps in-frame sequences only. Checked studies attribute under half of the gap to unresolved V genes and leave the rest unexplained. V and J calls and clone size are given by that table; D and trimming were obtained from the DNA. This sample is represented by about 45,000 clones; 60% to 70% of them were singletons. The top ten constitute 20% to 25% of the sample.

The sample's time point label, in plain terms: around 25 months on ibrutinib. For TCR beta library preparation, about 2 micrograms of genomic DNA was extracted from cryopreserved PBMCs. Longitudinal blood samples from CLL patients on ibrutinib monotherapy underwent high-throughput TCR beta sequencing. The patients took part in an open-label, single-center phase 2 trial of ibrutinib monotherapy. The TCR was taken from a human donor with chronic lymphocytic leukemia. Sequencing was performed on PBMCs, taken after 24 months of ibrutinib treatment.

The DNA sequence follows: TGTGCCAGTAGTGCAGGGGGGAGCTCCTACAATGAGCAGTTCTTC. Translation gives CASSAGGSSYNEQFF. This sequence uses TRBV19 and TRBJ2-1; the D gene is possibly TRBD1, with 7 bases matching. The germline V gene (reference sequence) specifies LNHDA as CDR1 and SQIVND as CDR2. The junction carries 11 bases between V and J, which are trimmed by 5 bases and 0 bases respectively. Inclusive of the bounding cysteine and phenylalanine, the CDR3 is 15 residues long. The sequence is cut down to CDR3 DNA, 45 bases in frame from base 1.